The 9 T cell receptor beta chains in this list originate from one sample, sequenced in a study of T cell changes during pregnancy in multiple sclerosis (dated by TCRdb to about 2019). Libraries came from the immunoSEQ multiplex PCR assay. The table was pulled from immuneACCESS by TCRdb, which kept in-frame rearrangements only. Such tables lose some clones; where checked, under half of the loss comes from unresolved V genes, and the rest has no known cause. Present in this sample are some 54,000 clones, approximately 93% of which were seen just once. The ten largest clonotypes hold approximately 1.7% of the sample. Specimen: peripheral blood, collected after pregnancy. These receptors all stem from a female donor with multiple sclerosis, enrolled in a pregnancy study.

A single count supports this clone. At one end, the junction sequence differs from germline, possibly due to a read error. The chain couples TRBV7-3 to TRBJ2-1, with D hard to call. Germline assignment: CDR1 SGHTA and CDR2 FQGTGA. The CDR3 runs 15 residues. DNA for the CDR3: TGTGCCAGCAGCCTAACTCCGGGCTCCTACAATGAGCAGTTCTTC. Translation gives CASSLTPGSYNEQFF.

This sequence joins TRBV27 and TRBJ1-2, with TRBD1 matching 8 bases. From germline, CDR1 is MNHEY and CDR2 SMNVEV (reference sequence). With 5 bases clipped from V and 8 bases from J, the junction kept 7 bases outside the gene matches. The CDR3 length is 13 residues. Written as DNA, the CDR3 is TGTGCCAGCAGTGAAAGACAGGGGCAAGGCTACACCTTC. Amino acid sequence: CASSERQGQGYTF.

In DNA, the CDR3 is TGTGCCAGCAGCTTGGGACACCTTAACACTGAAGCTTTCTTT. The encoded protein is CASSLGHLNTEAFF. The chain links TRBV5-8 to TRBJ1-1; D call uncertain. Trimming stripped 0 bases from V and 2 bases from J, with 8 bases between. This CDR3 region has 14 residues. The V gene's germline CDR1 is SGHTS and CDR2 YDEGEE.

V is TRBV4-3 and J is TRBJ2-7; TRBD2 matches at 11 bases. Unmatched junction bases numbered 8, after V lost 0 bases and J lost 1 base. CDR1 and CDR2 (germline): LGHNA, YSLEER. This CDR3 has 18 amino acids. The CDR3 bases are TGCGCCAGCAGCCAAGAGTCTACTAGCGGGAGACTATCCTACGAGCAGTACTTC. It encodes CASSQESTSGRLSYEQYF.

This chain connects TRBV7-2 to TRBJ2-3; TRBD1 matches 7 bases. The germline CDR1 and CDR2 sequences are SGHTA and FQGNSA. This CDR3 has 14 amino acids. The V gene end was trimmed by 5 bases and the J gene end by 4 bases; junction bases not matched to a gene: 6. The CDR3 protein is CASSQDRLADTQYF. In DNA form, the CDR3 reads TGTGCCAGCAGCCAGGACAGGTTAGCAGATACGCAGTATTTT.

The chain employs TRBV2 and TRBJ2-2; perhaps TRBD1 as D (5 bases). V lost 7 bases and J 5 bases, leaving 11 bases between the germline ends. Germline V gives CDR1 SNHLY, CDR2 FYNNEI. The CDR3 extends over 13 amino acids. CDR3 in DNA: TGTGCCAGCAAAATGACAGTTACCGGGGAGCTGTTTTTT. Translating it yields CASKMTVTGELFF.

The chain combines TRBV5-4 with TRBJ2-7, with a possible D match to TRBD1 (6 bases). The CDR3 loop spans 14 amino acids. CDR1 SGHNT and CDR2 YYREEE come from the germline V gene (reference sequence). V dropped 3 bases and J dropped 4 bases, with 14 bases sitting between them. The CDR3 DNA reads as TGTGCCAGCAGCTCGGGCACAGGGACGTACGAGCAGTACTTC. It translates to CASSSGTGTYEQYF.

The CDR3 here is CASSLSSSYEQYF. Written as DNA, the CDR3 is TGTGCCAGCAGCTTATCGAGCTCCTACGAGCAGTACTTC. The chain carries TRBV5-6 and TRBJ2-7; D call uncertain. CDR1 is SGHDT, CDR2 YYEEEE, per germline. V lost 2 bases, J lost 0 bases, and 6 bases lay in between. CDR3 length: 13 amino acids.

The chain carries TRBV5-6 and TRBJ1-2; D perhaps matches TRBD1 (5 bases). Trimming stripped 1 base from V and 0 bases from J, with 7 bases between. CDR3 length: 14 residues. Germline loops: CDR1 SGHDT, CDR2 YYEEEE. The CDR3 here is CASSLRGSNYGYTF. In DNA, the CDR3 is TGTGCCAGCAGCTTGAGGGGTTCTAACTATGGCTACACCTTC.